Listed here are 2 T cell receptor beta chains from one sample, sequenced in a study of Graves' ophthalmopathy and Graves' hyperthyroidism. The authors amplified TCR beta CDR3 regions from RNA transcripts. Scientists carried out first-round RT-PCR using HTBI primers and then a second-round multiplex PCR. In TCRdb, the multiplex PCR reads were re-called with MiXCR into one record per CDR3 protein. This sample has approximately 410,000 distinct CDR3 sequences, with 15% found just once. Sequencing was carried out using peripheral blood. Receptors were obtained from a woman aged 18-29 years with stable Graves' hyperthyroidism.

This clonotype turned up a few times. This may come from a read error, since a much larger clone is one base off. The CDR3, as DNA: TGTGCCACCAAAGGGTCTACAGAGAACACTGAAGCTTTCTTT. It is translated as CATKGSTENTEAFF. The chain employs TRBV15 and TRBJ1-1; no reliable D call. This CDR3 comprises 14 residues. Germline values: CDR1 LNHNV, CDR2 YYDKDF (reference sequence). V gave up 7 bases and J gave up 1 base, with 13 bases separating them.

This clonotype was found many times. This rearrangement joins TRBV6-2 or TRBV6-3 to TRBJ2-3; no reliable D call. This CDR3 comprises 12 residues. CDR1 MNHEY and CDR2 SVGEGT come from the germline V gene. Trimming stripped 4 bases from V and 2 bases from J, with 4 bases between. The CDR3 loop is CASSLLTDTQYF. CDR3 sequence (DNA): TGTGCCAGCAGTTTACTCACAGATACGCAGTATTTT.